This T cell receptor beta chain was identified during a study of beta chain features in type 1 diabetes. Findings of the study overall: For cells with high TCR expression, cDNA sequencing could yield over-representation. Moderate but significant shortening of TCRB CDR3s was recorded in all four CD4+ subsets from Type 1 diabetes patients. The naive, central memory and Treg TCRB repertoires of patients appeared to be more similar to one another than those of healthy donors. Small HLA sub-analyses could not settle whether HLA shapes TCRB rearrangement.

This clone showed up just a few times. Its antigen is still unknown. The isolated RNA, all of it, was reverse transcribed, so expressed TCRB transcripts were what got sequenced. Assay: immunoSEQ multiplex PCR; the TCRdb copy retains only in-frame clones and omits some. The data hold 300,000 to 400,000 clones, with about a tenth observed a single time. Post-sort purity exceeded 95% for all sorted populations. The germline gives CDR1 SGHTA, CDR2 FQGNSA. This CDR3 spans 15 amino acids. V shed 6 bases, J shed 5 bases, and the junction held 8 bases outside the gene matches. The gene calls are TRBV7-2 and TRBJ2-3, with 10 bases aligning to TRBD2. Sequenced material: central memory CD4+ T cells from blood. The sequence was obtained from a man under 40 with type 1 diabetes. The CDR3, as DNA: TGTGCCAGCAGTCTGACTAGCGGGTGGGGAGATACGCAGTATTTT. Translating it yields CASSLTSGWGDTQYF. Full variable domain (missing parts from reference TRBV7-2 and TRBJ2-3): GAGVSQSPSNKVTEKGKDVELRCDPISGHTALYWYRQSLGQGLEFLIYFQGNSAPDKSGLPSDRFSAERTGGSVSTLTIQRTQQEDSAVYLCASSLTSGWGDTQYFGPGTRLTVL.